Listed here are 23 T cell receptor beta chains from one sample, sequenced in a study of blood T cell repertoires in COVID-19. Repertoires were generated with immunoSEQ multiplex PCR, while TCRdb's copy carries only in-frame clones and drops some. The sample lists 150,000 to 200,000 clones, more than 75% seen once, with roughly a sixth in the top ten. Source material: PBMCs or T cells enriched from blood (not recorded which). These receptors were obtained from a woman between 45 and 65 years old with acute COVID-19.

This clone was detected ten times or more. The V call is TRBV3-1 (or the pseudogene TRBV3-2), the J call TRBJ2-2; D might be TRBD1 (6 bases). The CDR3 spans 14 residues. The V end was cut by 5 bases, the J end by 5 bases, with 12 bases between. Germline V lookup: CDR1 LGHDT, CDR2 YNNKEL (reference sequence). CDR3 DNA sequence: TGTGCCAGCAGCGGCGACAGGTGGACCGGGGAGCTGTTTTTT. Amino acids: CASSGDRWTGELFF.

There are a few counts of this clone. The chain recombines TRBV3-1 (or the pseudogene TRBV3-2) with TRBJ1-2, with D maybe TRBD1 (6 bases). Germline loops: CDR1 LGHDT, CDR2 YNNKEL (reference sequence). V was trimmed by 2 bases and J by 4 bases, leaving 26 bases between them. The CDR3 contains 19 residues. The CDR3 is CASSQSDIAVRQDFYGYTF. CDR3 sequence (DNA): TGTGCCAGCAGCCAATCAGATATCGCCGTACGACAGGACTTCTATGGCTACACCTTC.

This clone was detected ten times or more. Here the CDR3 reads CASSPNRGLGYTF. CDR3 coding DNA: TGTGCCAGCAGCCCTAACAGGGGGCTTGGCTACACCTTC. The chain uses TRBV3-1 (or the pseudogene TRBV3-2) and TRBJ1-2; 9 nucleotides match TRBD1. The length of the CDR3 is 13 residues. V was pared by 4 bases and J by 7 bases, with 4 bases of the junction left unmatched. Germline lookup yields CDR1 LGHDT and CDR2 YNNKEL (reference sequence).

The chain combines TRBV27 with TRBJ2-1; 11 bases are shared with TRBD1. With 5 bases clipped from V and 8 bases from J, the junction kept 5 bases outside the gene matches. CDR1 MNHEY and CDR2 SMNVEV come from the germline V gene (reference sequence). This CDR3 has 14 amino acids. This chain's CDR3 is CASSGQGASHEQFF. In DNA, the CDR3 is TGTGCCAGCAGTGGACAGGGGGCTTCGCATGAGCAGTTCTTC.

A single count supports this clone. The chain uses TRBV7-2 and TRBJ1-6; no reliable D call. The CDR3 totals 15 residues. Germline V CDR1 and CDR2: SGHTA, FQGNSA. Deletions cut 5 bases from V and 10 bases from J, with 18 bases between. Here the CDR3 reads CASSTGEPYYSPLHF. The DNA of the CDR3 is TGTGCCAGCAGCACCGGGGAGCCCTATTACTCACCCCTCCACTTT.

The chain employs TRBV28 and TRBJ1-6, with D perhaps TRBD1 (5 bases). Deletions cut 6 bases from V and 0 bases from J, with 12 bases between. The CDR3 has 16 amino acids. In germline, CDR1 is MDHEN, CDR2 SYDVKM. The CDR3 DNA reads as TGTGCCAGCAGCTCCCCGACAGTCTCCTATAATTCACCCCTCCACTTT. It yields the protein CASSSPTVSYNSPLHF.

This clone was seen a handful of times. V is TRBV28 and J is TRBJ1-5; D gene ambiguous. V was pared by 3 bases and J by 2 bases, with 11 bases between. CDR1 is MDHEN and CDR2 is SYDVKM in the germline V gene. This CDR3 has 15 residues. CDR3 bases: TGTGCCAGCAGTTTGCCCCAGGATGGCAATCAGCCCCAGCATTTT. It encodes CASSLPQDGNQPQHF.

This sequence joins TRBV11-2 and TRBJ1-4, with D possibly matching TRBD1 (5 bases). The CDR3 is 13 amino acids. The germline CDR1 and CDR2 sequences are SGHAT and FQNNGV. Trimming left V 4 bases short and J 4 bases short, with 7 bases between. Here the CDR3 DNA reads TGTGCCAGCAGCTGGGACTTTAATGAAAAACTGTTTTTT. Translating gives CASSWDFNEKLFF.

This clone showed up just a few times. V and J are TRBV20-1 and TRBJ1-6, with D unclear. V was clipped by 3 bases and J by 8 bases, with 11 bases between them. CDR3 size: 13 residues. Germline V gene data show CDR1 as DFQATT and CDR2 as SNEGSKA (reference sequence). The CDR3 sequence is CSASQRGDSPLHF. The DNA of the CDR3 is TGCAGTGCTAGTCAGCGAGGTGATTCACCCCTCCACTTT.

For the CDR3, the DNA is TGTGCCAGCAGTCTCCCCCCTGGAAACACCATATATTTT. The encoded protein is CASSLPPGNTIYF. This sequence joins TRBV5-5 and TRBJ1-3; D unresolved. The CDR3 has 13 amino acids. Germline CDR1 reads SGHKS; CDR2 reads YYEKEE (reference sequence). V was trimmed by 5 bases and J by 2 bases, leaving 8 bases between them. Combining the CDR3 with reference TRBV5-5 and TRBJ1-3 gives the whole variable domain DAGVTQSPTHLIKTRGQQVTLRCSPISGHKSVSWYQQVLGQGPQFIFQYYEKEERGRGNFPDRFSARQFPNYSSELNVNALLLGDSALYLCASSLPPGNTIYFGEGSWLTVV.

The rearrangement uses TRBV3-1 (or the pseudogene TRBV3-2) and TRBJ1-2, with D perhaps matching TRBD1 (6 bases). The V end lost 2 bases, the J end lost 8 bases, and 15 bases lay between the germline ends. There are 14 residues in the CDR3. Germline V CDR1 and CDR2: LGHDT, YNNKEL (reference sequence). In nucleotides, the CDR3 is TGTGCCAGCAGCCAAAACCGGGACATAAGAGGCTACACCTTC. This encodes CASSQNRDIRGYTF.

About this clone: Additional DNA sequences in this sample encode the identical CDR3. V and J are TRBV4-3 and TRBJ1-5, with 7 bases lining up with TRBD1. The V segment lost 0 bases and the J segment 4 bases; nucleotides outside the gene matches: 3. This CDR3 is built from 15 residues. Germline V gives CDR1 LGHNA, CDR2 YSLEER. The CDR3 loop is CASSQEPGGNQPQHF. The DNA for the CDR3 is TGCGCCAGCAGCCAAGAGCCAGGGGGGAATCAGCCCCAGCATTTT.

The chain combines TRBV18 with TRBJ2-7; D unresolved. This CDR3 region has 13 residues. Trimming cost V 3 bases and J 2 bases, with 8 bases left between them. The germline V gene encodes CDR1 KGHSH and CDR2 LQKENI. The CDR3 protein is CASSPGEAYEQYV. The CDR3 DNA is TGTGCCAGCTCACCGGGTGAGGCCTACGAGCAGTACGTC.

The chain uses TRBV19 and TRBJ1-6; unclear D gene. Germline V gene sequence: CDR1 LNHDA, CDR2 SQIVND (reference sequence). This CDR3 has 12 amino acids. Trimming cost V 4 bases and J 11 bases, with 9 bases left between them. CDR3 amino acids: CASSNFGTPLHF. CDR3 nucleotide sequence: TGTGCCAGTAGTAATTTCGGGACACCCCTCCACTTT.

V gene TRBV19 combines with J gene TRBJ1-1; D is unresolved. Germline V gene data show CDR1 as LNHDA and CDR2 as SQIVND (reference sequence). Between the trimmed V and J ends, which lost 9 bases and 0 bases, there was a span of 11 bases. The CDR3 length is 13 residues. CDR3 sequence: CASQREMNTEAFF. The CDR3 nucleotides read TGTGCCAGCCAAAGGGAGATGAACACTGAAGCTTTCTTT.

The gene calls are TRBV19 and TRBJ1-4; 9 bases are a match to TRBD1. The CDR3 sequence is 13 residues long. Trimming cost V 5 bases and J 10 bases; bases outside gene matches: 5. Germline assignment: CDR1 LNHDA and CDR2 SQIVND (reference sequence). The chain's CDR3 is CASSRQGGGKLFF. Here the CDR3 DNA reads TGTGCCAGTAGTCGACAGGGGGGAGGAAAACTGTTTTTT.

The genes are TRBV5-3 and TRBJ2-3; weak D call: TRBD2 (5 bases). TRBV5-3 is an ORF for which the function is uncertain. Trimming took off 2 bases at V and 2 bases at J, with 12 bases between the two ends. CDR3 length: 15 amino acids. CDR3: CARSLVRGYTDTQYF. Here the CDR3 DNA reads TGTGCCAGAAGCTTAGTCCGGGGATACACAGATACGCAGTATTTT.

The J gene is TRBJ2-1, the V gene TRBV6-5; D unresolved. The V end was cut by 2 bases, the J end by 6 bases, with 8 bases between. CDR1 is MNHEY and CDR2 is SVGAGI in the germline V gene. The CDR3 totals 13 residues. For the CDR3, the DNA is TGTGCCAGCAGTTACCTGCGGCTCAATGAGCAGTTCTTC. Encoded protein: CASSYLRLNEQFF.

The chain is built from TRBV4-3 and TRBJ1-1; D is unclear. Per the germline V gene, CDR1 is LGHNA and CDR2 is YSLEER. The ends were cut back, 0 bases at V and 10 bases at J, with 12 bases in the middle. CDR3 size: 13 residues. DNA for the CDR3: TGCGCCAGCAGCCAAGATACCGAGTCGGGAGCTTTCTTT. Translated: CASSQDTESGAFF.

This chain joins TRBV6-1 and TRBJ2-1; 12 bases are a match to TRBD2. The V and J ends lost 3 bases and 9 bases, in that order; junction bases with no gene match: 3. The germline V gene has CDR1 MNHNS and CDR2 SASEGT. The CDR3 has 14 residues. The CDR3 DNA reads as TGTGCCAGCAGTGAGACTAGCGGGGGCCGTGAGCAGTTCTTC. Amino acids: CASSETSGGREQFF.

J is TRBJ2-1 and V is TRBV24-1; possibly TRBD1 for D (6 bases). The CDR3 length is 17 residues. V was trimmed by 5 bases and J by 8 bases, leaving 24 bases between them. Germline V gene sequence: CDR1 KGHDR, CDR2 SFDVKD. The CDR3 bases are TGTGCCACCAGTGTTCCAAGCGGACAGAAGGGACACGATGAGCAGTTCTTC. It translates to CATSVPSGQKGHDEQFF.

This chain uses TRBV19 with TRBJ2-1, with TRBD1 as a possible D gene (5 bases). The germline gives CDR1 LNHDA, CDR2 SQIVND (reference sequence). CDR3 length: 15 amino acids. Trimming left V 7 bases short and J 4 bases short, with 17 bases between. CDR3: CASTISAQGYNEQFF. The CDR3 DNA is TGTGCCAGTACCATATCGGCTCAGGGATACAATGAGCAGTTCTTC. Full variable domain (missing parts from reference TRBV19 and TRBJ2-1): DGGITQSPKYLFRKEGQNVTLSCEQNLNHDAMYWYRQDPGQGLRLIYYSQIVNDFQKGDIAEGYSVSREKKESFPLTVTSAQKNPTAFYLCASTISAQGYNEQFFGPGTRLTVL.

This rearrangement joins TRBV29-1 to TRBJ2-2; 7 nucleotides agree with TRBD2. This CDR3 spans 14 amino acids. V lost 8 bases, J lost 6 bases, and 12 bases stayed unmatched. CDR1 is SQVTM and CDR2 is ANQGSEA in the germline V gene. CDR3 residues: CSSRSGRGAGELFF. In DNA form, the CDR3 reads TGCAGCTCCCGGTCGGGTCGGGGGGCCGGGGAGCTGTTTTTT.